This is a list of T cell receptor beta chains from one sample in a study of T cells expressing NK-cell markers. TCRdb re-called the 5' RACE reads and gives one entry per CDR3 protein, without DNA. This repertoire comprises a few hundred thousand distinct CDR3 sequences; its ten largest clones make up roughly 0.4%. The source material was blood T cells: a sorted CD56 or NKG2C T cell subset, CD4+ or CD8+ T cells, or bulk PBMC T cells (not recorded which). The source is a man younger than 35 in good health. CDR3s include the opening cysteine and the closing phenylalanine or tryptophan.

v_call,j_call,cdr3_length,cdr3_aa
TRBV29-1,TRBJ1-1,13,CSVVGRLSSGAFF
TRBV29-1,TRBJ2-2,14,CSVEDSRNAGELFF
TRBV4-2,TRBJ2-5,14,CASSQVLGKETQYF
TRBV7-7,TRBJ1-6,17,CASSLVYWAEEGSPLHF
TRBV20-1,TRBJ2-7,16,CSAPGWRDTLGYEQYF
TRBV7-7,TRBJ1-5,16,CASSLAMGQGVQPQHF
TRBV6-5,TRBJ1-1,16,CASSPNSGGRRTEAFF
TRBV6-1,TRBJ2-5,13,CASRAGLQETQYF
TRBV4-3,TRBJ1-1,14,CASSQERGVGEAFF
TRBV15,TRBJ1-2,11,CATSRGDGYTF
TRBV12-3/TRBV12-4,TRBJ2-5,15,CASSQGGPTQETQYF
TRBV29-1,TRBJ2-3,18,CSVTGTSGRGRGTDTQYF
TRBV7-7,TRBJ2-7,17,CASSLAPPGLAGDEQYF
TRBV12-3/TRBV12-4,TRBJ2-5,17,CASSPPGGGRQWETQYF
TRBV7-6,TRBJ1-5,16,CASSLEGPGSNQPQHF
TRBV9,TRBJ2-1,15,CASSDGTRGGDEQFF
TRBV12-3/TRBV12-4,TRBJ2-6,17,CASSLLRGGSGANVLTF
TRBV6-5,TRBJ2-3,17,CASSYGSGGALADTQYF
TRBV20-1,TRBJ2-1,13,CSARDLLFSQQFF
TRBV6-5,TRBJ1-4,14,CASLFGTEGEKLFF
TRBV5-1,TRBJ2-1,15,CASSLEGLTPDEQFF
TRBV5-1,TRBJ2-5,16,CASSVAQGAWGETQYF